This T cell receptor beta chain was documented in a study of PD-L1 blockade in urothelial cancer. Whole-study context: Prior chemotherapy ranged from 0 to 3 regimens per patient.

The V and J ends lost 7 bases and 2 bases respectively, with 15 bases between them. Germline V gene sequence: CDR1 SEHNR, CDR2 FQNEAQ (reference sequence). The CDR3 runs 14 residues. The time point: peripheral blood 6 weeks after treatment start. Patients' urothelial carcinoma was locally advanced or metastatic. For each patient, 1 to 8 samples were obtained, pretreatment and on-treatment. This clone showed up just once. TCRdb's table, derived via immunoSEQ multiplex PCR, lists solely in-frame clones and lacks some. Of some 75,000 clones in the sample, approximately 90% were seen once. The input for sequencing was PBMCs, taken around atezolizumab (anti-PD-L1) treatment. The chain has TRBV7-9 and TRBJ2-7, with a tentative D call TRBD1 (5 bases). The source of this sequence is a woman of 80 years or more with urothelial cancer. CDR3 coding DNA: TGTGCCAGCACCCTTGGCAGGGATACCTACGAGCAGTACTTC. This translates into CASTLGRDTYEQYF.